These T cell receptor beta chains were read from a single sample in a study of breast tumors, draining lymph nodes, adjacent tissues. TCRdb itself ran the multiplex PCR reads through MiXCR, one entry per CDR3 protein. The sample has 150,000 to 200,000 distinct CDR3 sequences, 33% seen once. The sample comprised axillary lymph node tissue. These receptors all stem from a female donor with breast cancer. Some clones in this sample may be carry-over from other donors' samples. Each CDR3 is given with its conserved first and last residue.

V,J,CDR3
TRBV9,TRBJ1-4,CASSVDVLPTNEKLFF
TRBV3-1,TRBJ2-3,CASREGLAGFADTQYF
TRBV7-2,TRBJ2-7,CASSLAGLAGDPYEQYF
TRBV5-1,TRBJ2-5,CASSLRAGAQETQYF
TRBV4-1,TRBJ1-4,CASSQDAGRKLFF
TRBV3-1,TRBJ1-5,CASSRGTGENEPQHF
TRBV20-1,TRBJ2-7,CSASGPGGEQYF
TRBV7-3,TRBJ2-3,CASSFSPGTGYTDTQYF
TRBV7-3,TRBJ1-1,CASSLNGRSEAFF
TRBV15,TRBJ1-2,CATSSLNRGWLYSGYTF
TRBV12-3/TRBV12-4,TRBJ2-2,CASSREEAPGELFF
TRBV4-1,TRBJ1-6,CASRFGTKSSYNSPLHF
TRBV29-1,TRBJ2-7,CSALLTSFEQYF
TRBV7-2,TRBJ1-2,CASSHRQDYGYTF
TRBV7-9,TRBJ1-3,CASSPQGRGSGNTIYF
TRBV7-6,TRBJ1-1,CAGSSRGGNTEAFF
TRBV7-9,TRBJ2-1,CAGSSPPREYNEQFF
TRBV10-3,TRBJ1-5,CAISERTGDNQPQHF
TRBV19,TRBJ1-2,CASSIPLLGREGYGYTF
TRBV18,TRBJ2-7,CASSPTGPSGEQYF
TRBV19,TRBJ1-3,CASSMGTGSNTIYF
TRBV20-1,TRBJ1-5,CSASRPTGSNQPQHF
TRBV5-8,TRBJ2-1,CASSWGGQTTPNEQFF
TRBV11-3,TRBJ2-1,CASSPFSGGTYNEQFF
TRBV2,TRBJ1-4,CASSEQDWSGIFF
TRBV30,TRBJ1-2,CAWRPGGGKYGYTF
TRBV7-9,TRBJ2-7,CASSPIGAGTGGYEQYF
TRBV20-1,TRBJ2-7,CSARAWTSGPYEQYF
TRBV11-2,TRBJ1-2,CASSRSGQAYGYTF
TRBV20-1,TRBJ2-5,CSASSYGAHRGTQYF
TRBV20-1,TRBJ2-7,CSAATSGKTYEQYF
TRBV7-2,TRBJ2-1,CASSLIAEYNEQFF
TRBV5-6,TRBJ1-2,CASSFSPDPGQGSYGYTF
TRBV20-1,TRBJ2-7,CSATRTSGAAYEQYF
TRBV15,TRBJ2-3,CATSSGRGPTDTQYF
TRBV20-1,TRBJ2-6,CSAPSRGSGANVLTF
TRBV9,TRBJ2-3,CASSVSNTGDTQYF
TRBV7-2,TRBJ1-6,CASSLTGQGFNSPLHF
TRBV6-5,TRBJ2-3,CASSRLLSGGAATQYF
TRBV7-9,TRBJ2-3,CASSFVRLAGGPSADTQYF
TRBV6-5,TRBJ2-3,CASSYRGKNTDTQYF
TRBV9,TRBJ2-1,CASSPSGTGNNEQFF
TRBV6-6,TRBJ2-7,CASSHSGLAVNEQYF